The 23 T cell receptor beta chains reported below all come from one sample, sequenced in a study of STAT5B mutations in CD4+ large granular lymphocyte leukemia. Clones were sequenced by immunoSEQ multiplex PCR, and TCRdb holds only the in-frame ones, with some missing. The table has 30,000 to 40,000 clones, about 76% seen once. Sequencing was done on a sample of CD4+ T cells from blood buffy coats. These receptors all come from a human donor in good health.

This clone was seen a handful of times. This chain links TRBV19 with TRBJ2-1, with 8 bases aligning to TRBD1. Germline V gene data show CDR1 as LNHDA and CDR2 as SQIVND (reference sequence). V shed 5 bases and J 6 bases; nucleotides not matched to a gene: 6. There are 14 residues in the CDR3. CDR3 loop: CASSPGQGSNEQFF. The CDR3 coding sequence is TGTGCCAGTAGTCCCGGACAGGGATCCAATGAGCAGTTCTTC.

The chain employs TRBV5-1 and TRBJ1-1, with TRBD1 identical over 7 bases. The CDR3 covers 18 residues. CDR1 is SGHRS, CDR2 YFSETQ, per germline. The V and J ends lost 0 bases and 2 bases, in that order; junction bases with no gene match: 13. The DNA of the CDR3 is TGCGCCAGCAGCTTGGGGATTGGAGGAGGGGGCTTAAACACTGAAGCTTTCTTT. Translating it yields CASSLGIGGGGLNTEAFF.

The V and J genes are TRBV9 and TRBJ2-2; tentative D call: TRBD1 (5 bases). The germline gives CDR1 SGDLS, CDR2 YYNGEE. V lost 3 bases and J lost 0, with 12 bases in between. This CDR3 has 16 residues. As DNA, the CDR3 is TGTGCCAGCAGCGCTTCCCCGACAGCGAACACCGGGGAGCTGTTTTTT. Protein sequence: CASSASPTANTGELFF.

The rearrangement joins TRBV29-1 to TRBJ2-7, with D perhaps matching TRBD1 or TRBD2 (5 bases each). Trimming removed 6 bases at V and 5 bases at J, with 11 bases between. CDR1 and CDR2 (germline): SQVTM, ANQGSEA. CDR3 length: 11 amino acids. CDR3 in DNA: TGCAGCGTGAGGGGTGGGGACGAGCAGTACTTC. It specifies CSVRGGDEQYF.

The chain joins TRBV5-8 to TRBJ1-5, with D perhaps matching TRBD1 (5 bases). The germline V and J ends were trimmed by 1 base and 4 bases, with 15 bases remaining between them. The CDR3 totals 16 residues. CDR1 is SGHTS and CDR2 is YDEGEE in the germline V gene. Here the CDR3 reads CASSLYPPRGNQPQHF. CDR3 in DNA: TGTGCCAGCAGCTTGTATCCACCCCGGGGGAATCAGCCCCAGCATTTT.

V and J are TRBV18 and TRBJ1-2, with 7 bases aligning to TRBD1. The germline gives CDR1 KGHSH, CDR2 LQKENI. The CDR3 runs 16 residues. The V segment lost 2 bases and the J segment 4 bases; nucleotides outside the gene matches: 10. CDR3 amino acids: CASSPNPYRGVYGYTF. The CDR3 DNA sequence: TGTGCCAGCTCACCAAATCCCTACAGGGGAGTCTATGGCTACACCTTC. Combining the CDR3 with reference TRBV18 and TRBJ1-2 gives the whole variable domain NAGVMQNPRHLVRRRGQEARLRCSPMKGHSHVYWYRQLPEEGLKFMVYLQKENIIDESGMPKERFSAEFPKEGPSILRIQQVVRGDSAAYFCASSPNPYRGVYGYTFGSGTRLTVV.

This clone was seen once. This CDR3 is CASSLSAGLETQYF. CDR3 DNA sequence: TGCGCCAGCAGCTTGTCAGCGGGGCTTGAGACCCAGTACTTC. This chain uses TRBV5-1 with TRBJ2-5; 7 bases are shared with TRBD2. The CDR3 length is 14 residues. V shed 1 base, J shed 5 bases, and the junction held 5 bases outside the gene matches. Germline V CDR1 and CDR2: SGHRS, YFSETQ.

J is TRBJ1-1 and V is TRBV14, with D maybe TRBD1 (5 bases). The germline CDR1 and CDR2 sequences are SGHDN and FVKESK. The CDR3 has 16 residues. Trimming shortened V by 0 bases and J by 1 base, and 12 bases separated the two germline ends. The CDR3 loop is CASSQDLIGANTEAFF. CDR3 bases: TGTGCCAGCAGCCAAGATTTAATAGGGGCGAACACTGAAGCTTTCTTT.

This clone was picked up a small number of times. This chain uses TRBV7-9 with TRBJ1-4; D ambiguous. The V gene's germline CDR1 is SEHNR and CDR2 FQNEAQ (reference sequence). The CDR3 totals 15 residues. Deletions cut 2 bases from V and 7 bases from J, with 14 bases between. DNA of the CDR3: TGTGCCAGCAGCTTAAGGTCCAGAGAGGGTGAAAAACTGTTTTTT. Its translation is CASSLRSREGEKLFF. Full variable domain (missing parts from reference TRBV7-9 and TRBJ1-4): DTGVSQNPRHKITKRGQNVTFRCDPISEHNRLYWYRQTLGQGPEFLTYFQNEAQLEKSRLLSDRFSAERPKGSFSTLEIQRTEQGDSAMYLCASSLRSREGEKLFFGSGTQLSVL.

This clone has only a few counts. In DNA, the CDR3 is TGTGCCAGCAGCTTGGGGGGGGCAGGGATAATGAACACTGAAGCTTTCTTT. This encodes CASSLGGAGIMNTEAFF. The J gene is TRBJ1-1, the V gene TRBV5-4; tentatively, D is TRBD1 (6 bases). The V end was cut by 0 bases, the J end by 0 bases, with 15 bases between. The V gene's germline CDR1 is SGHNT and CDR2 YYREEE (reference sequence). The CDR3 totals 17 residues.

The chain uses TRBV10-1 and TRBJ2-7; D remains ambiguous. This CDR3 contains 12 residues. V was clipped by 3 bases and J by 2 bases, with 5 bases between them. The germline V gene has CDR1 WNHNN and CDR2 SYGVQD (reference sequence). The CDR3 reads CASSDGAYEQYF. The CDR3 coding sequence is TGCGCCAGCAGTGACGGAGCCTACGAGCAGTACTTC.

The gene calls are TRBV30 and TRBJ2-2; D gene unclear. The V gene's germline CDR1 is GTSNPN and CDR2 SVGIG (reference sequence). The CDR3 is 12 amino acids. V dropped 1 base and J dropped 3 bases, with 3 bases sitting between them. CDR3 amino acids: CAWSDYTGELFF. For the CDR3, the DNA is TGTGCCTGGAGTGACTACACCGGGGAGCTGTTTTTT. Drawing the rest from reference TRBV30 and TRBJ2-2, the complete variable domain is SQTIHQWPATLVQPVGSPLSLECTVEGTSNPNLYWYRQAAGRGLQLLFYSVGIGQISSEVPQNLSASRPQDRQFILSSKKLLLSDSGFYLCAWSDYTGELFFGEGSRLTVL.

In nucleotides, the CDR3 is TGTGCCAGCAGTTCTACGCCGGTGGGACAGGGAGTTTTGCAGTACTTC. It specifies CASSSTPVGQGVLQYF. This sequence joins TRBV6-6 and TRBJ2-7, with 9 bases fitting TRBD1. Germline trimming cut 4 bases from V and 9 bases from J; bases unmatched to any gene: 16. This CDR3 has 16 residues. CDR1 MNHNY and CDR2 SVGAGI come from the germline V gene (reference sequence).

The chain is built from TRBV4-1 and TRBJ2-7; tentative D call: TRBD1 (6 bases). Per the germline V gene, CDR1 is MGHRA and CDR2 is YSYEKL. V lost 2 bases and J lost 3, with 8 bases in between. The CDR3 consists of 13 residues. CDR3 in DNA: TGCGCCAGCAGCCAAAACAGGGTCTACGAGCAGTACTTC. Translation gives CASSQNRVYEQYF.

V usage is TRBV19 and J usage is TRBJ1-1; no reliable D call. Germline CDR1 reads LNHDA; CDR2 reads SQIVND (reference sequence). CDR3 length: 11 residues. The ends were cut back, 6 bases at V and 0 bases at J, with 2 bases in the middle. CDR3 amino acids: CASSLNTEAFF. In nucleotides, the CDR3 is TGTGCCAGTAGCCTGAACACTGAAGCTTTCTTT.

CDR3: CASSLRDMYTDTQYF. CDR3 DNA sequence: TGTGCCAGCAGTCTCCGGGACATGTACACAGATACGCAGTATTTT. J is TRBJ2-3 and V is TRBV6-5, with D possibly TRBD1 on 6 matching bases. Germline assignment: CDR1 MNHEY and CDR2 SVGAGI. The V end lost 5 bases, the J end lost 2 bases, and 14 bases lay between the germline ends. This CDR3 contains 15 residues.

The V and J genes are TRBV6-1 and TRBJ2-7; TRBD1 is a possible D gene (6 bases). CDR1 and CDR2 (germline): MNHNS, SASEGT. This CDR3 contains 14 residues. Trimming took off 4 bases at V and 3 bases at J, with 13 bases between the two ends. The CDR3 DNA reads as TGTGCCAGCAGTGCCAACATACAGGGCTACGAGCAGTACTTC. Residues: CASSANIQGYEQYF.

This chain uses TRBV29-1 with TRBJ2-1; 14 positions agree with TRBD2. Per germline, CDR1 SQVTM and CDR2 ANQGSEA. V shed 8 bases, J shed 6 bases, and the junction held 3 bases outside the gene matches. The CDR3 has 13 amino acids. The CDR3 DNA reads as TGCAGCATAGGGACTAGCGGGAGCAATGAGCAGTTCTTC. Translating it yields CSIGTSGSNEQFF.

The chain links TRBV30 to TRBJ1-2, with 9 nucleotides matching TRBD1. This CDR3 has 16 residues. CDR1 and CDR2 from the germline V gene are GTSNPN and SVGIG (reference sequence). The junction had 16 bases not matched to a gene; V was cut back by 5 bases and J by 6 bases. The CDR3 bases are TGTGCCTGGGCTTTTGGGACAGGGATTGGGACACATGGCTACACCTTC. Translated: CAWAFGTGIGTHGYTF.

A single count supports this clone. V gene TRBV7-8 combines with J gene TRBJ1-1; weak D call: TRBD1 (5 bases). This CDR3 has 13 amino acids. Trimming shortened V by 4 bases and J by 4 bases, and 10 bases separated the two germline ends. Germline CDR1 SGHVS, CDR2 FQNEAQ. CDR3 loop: CASSSRGVTEAFF. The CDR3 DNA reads TGTGCCAGCAGCTCTCGAGGGGTCACTGAAGCTTTCTTT.

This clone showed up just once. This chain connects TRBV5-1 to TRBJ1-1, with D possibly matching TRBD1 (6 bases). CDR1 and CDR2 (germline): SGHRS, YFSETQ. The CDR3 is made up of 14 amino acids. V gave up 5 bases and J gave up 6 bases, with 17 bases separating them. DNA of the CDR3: TGCGCCAGCAGTTATACGGGGGCCGAAGCTGAAGCTTTCTTT. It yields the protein CASSYTGAEAEAFF.

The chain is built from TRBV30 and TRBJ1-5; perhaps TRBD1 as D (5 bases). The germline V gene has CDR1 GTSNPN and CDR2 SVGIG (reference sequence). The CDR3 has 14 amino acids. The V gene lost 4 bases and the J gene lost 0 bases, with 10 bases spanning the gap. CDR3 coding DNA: TGTGCCTGGACATCAGGGAATAGCAATCAGCCCCAGCATTTT. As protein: CAWTSGNSNQPQHF.

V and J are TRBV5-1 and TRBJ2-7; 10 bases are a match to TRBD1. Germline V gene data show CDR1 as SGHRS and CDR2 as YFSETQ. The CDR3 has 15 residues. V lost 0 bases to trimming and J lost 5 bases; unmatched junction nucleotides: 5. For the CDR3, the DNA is TGCGCCAGCAGCTTGGGAGGACAGGGGGGTCACGAGCAGTACTTC. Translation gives CASSLGGQGGHEQYF.